This T cell receptor (beta chain) was found in a study of blood T cell repertoires in COVID-19. Study-wide background: Spain, Italy and the United States supplied samples that represented acute and convalescent COVID-19. The cDNA or gDNA used as material had been derived from T cells, B-cell-depleted T cells, or PBMCs.

V shed 3 bases, J shed 4 bases, and the junction held 6 bases outside the gene matches. The germline CDR1 and CDR2 sequences are DFQATT and SNEGSKA (reference sequence). The CDR3 length is 14 residues. Using immunoSEQ multiplex PCR, the repertoire was profiled, and TCRdb retains in-frame clones only, with some absent. Of about 190,000 clones in the sample, 80% to 85% were seen once. Input material: peripheral blood. V and J are TRBV20-1 and TRBJ2-1; 7 positions agree with TRBD1. The receptor's source is a woman aged 40 to 49 with acute or convalescent COVID-19. The CDR3 is CSASHRGSYNEQFF. The CDR3 DNA reads as TGCAGTGCTAGTCACAGGGGATCGTACAATGAGCAGTTCTTC.